This T cell receptor (beta chain) derives from a study of Ad26.COV2.S vaccination and SARS-CoV-2 variants. This CDR3 is 14 amino acids long. Trimming took 1 base from V and 5 from J, leaving 10 bases between them. Germline V lookup: CDR1 SGHRS, CDR2 YFSETQ. Clones were read by immunoSEQ multiplex PCR, and TCRdb kept only the in-frame ones, dropping some. The sample holds around 370,000 clones, about 91% seen once. The TCR sequence derives from a human donor who had recovered from COVID-19. This specimen consisted of peripheral blood, obtained after recovery from COVID-19. The V gene is TRBV5-1, the J gene TRBJ2-1, with a weak D call TRBD1 (7 bases). CDR3 DNA sequence: TGCGCCAGCAGCTTGCCCAGGGGGGACAATGAGCAGTTCTTC. Protein sequence: CASSLPRGDNEQFF.